This T cell receptor beta chain came from a study of preoperative IRX-2 immunotherapy in early breast cancer. TCRdb keeps only in-frame clones here, not all; method: immunoSEQ multiplex PCR. This sample has 30,000 or so clones, with roughly 80% found just once. Treatment described: preoperative locoregional IRX-2 cytokine immunotherapy. Samples came from a phase Ib trial of preoperative locoregional IRX-2 cytokine immunotherapy. Sequences were derived from lymph node tissue, sampled from a patient treated with IRX-2 immunotherapy. The source of this sequence is a human donor with breast cancer.

In DNA, the CDR3 is TGTGCCAGCAGTGAATTGAGGGGCTCCTACAATGAGCAGTTCTTC. Its translation: CASSELRGSYNEQFF. J is TRBJ2-1 and V is TRBV28; D possibly uses TRBD1 or TRBD2 (5 bases each). There are 15 residues in the CDR3. Germline V gene data show CDR1 as MDHEN and CDR2 as SYDVKM. The V gene lost 5 bases and the J gene lost 0 bases, with 11 bases spanning the gap.